Listed below are T cell receptor beta chains from one sample, sequenced in a study of vaccination effects on CD4 cells after COVID-19. The method was immunoSEQ multiplex PCR; TCRdb's version includes in-frame clones alone and lacks a portion of them. The table shows 28,000 or so clones, with under 75% occurring only once. Antigens of these TCRs are unknown. The sequences come from CD4+ T cells from PBMCs cultured with SARS-CoV-2 spike peptides, collected before COVID-19 vaccination. The source of these receptors is a human donor who received a COVID-19 vaccine. Each CDR3 is given with its conserved first and last residue. A D gene is named only where the DNA matches it firmly. Size is omitted from some rows. Given values are once, few, many or a class for expanded clones.

NA	few	TRBV7-9	TRBJ2-1	CASSLTAGFYNEQFF	TGTGCCAGCAGCTTAACGGCAGGGTTCTACAATGAGCAGTTCTTC
NA	NA	TRBV18	TRBJ2-7	CASSPGQSSYEQYF	TGTGCCAGCTCACCTGGACAGAGCTCCTACGAGCAGTACTTC
NA	NA	TRBV6-1	TRBJ2-1	CASSESGNNEQFF	TGTGCCAGCAGTGAGTCAGGGAACAATGAGCAGTTCTTC
NA	NA	TRBV5-1	TRBJ2-5	CASSLGDTGVTETQYF	TGCGCCAGCAGCTTGGGGGACACGGGGGTCACCGAGACCCAGTACTTC
TRBD1	NA	TRBV4-1	TRBJ2-3	CASSRPGQGERDTQYF	TGCGCCAGCAGCCGACCGGGACAGGGGGAACGGGATACGCAGTATTTT
NA	NA	TRBV16	TRBJ2-6	CASSPDPSGANVLTF	TGTGCCAGCAGCCCGGACCCTTCTGGGGCCAACGTCCTGACTTTC
TRBD2	NA	TRBV18	TRBJ2-5	CASSPQLAEGRETQYF	TGTGCCAGCTCACCACAGCTAGCGGAGGGACGGGAGACCCAGTACTTC
NA	NA	TRBV10-3	TRBJ2-5	CAISESVNVGRETQYF	TGTGCCATCAGTGAGTCAGTTAACGTTGGGAGGGAGACCCAGTACTTC
TRBD2	medium-sized	TRBV2	TRBJ2-2	CATTSGSNTGELFF	TGTGCCACAACTAGCGGTTCGAACACCGGGGAGCTGTTTTTT
NA	NA	TRBV5-1	TRBJ2-3	CASSLAGQTTDTQYF	TGCGCCAGCAGCTTGGCCGGACAGACCACAGATACGCAGTATTTT
NA	NA	TRBV5-8	TRBJ1-2	CASSHLSGRYNGYTF	TGTGCCAGCAGCCATTTGTCGGGCAGGTATAATGGCTACACCTTC
NA	NA	TRBV27	TRBJ1-6	CASSFLSRVGSPLHF	TGTGCCAGCAGTTTTCTCAGCAGGGTGGGTTCACCCCTCCACTTT
NA	once	TRBV2	TRBJ2-1	CASRVSVNNEQFF	TGTGCCAGCAGAGTTTCAGTCAACAATGAGCAGTTCTTC
NA	NA	TRBV3-1/TRBV3-2	TRBJ1-1	CASSLRSLRSGGTEAFF	TGTGCCAGCAGCCTAAGGTCCCTAAGATCTGGGGGAACTGAAGCTTTCTTT
TRBD2	NA	TRBV10-3	TRBJ2-1	CAISGTSGNYNEQFF	TGTGCCATCAGTGGGACTAGCGGGAACTACAATGAGCAGTTCTTC
NA	NA	TRBV5-4	TRBJ2-2	CASRSDKNTGELFF	TGTGCCAGCAGGTCAGACAAGAACACCGGGGAGCTGTTTTTT
TRBD1	NA	TRBV11-2	TRBJ1-1	CASSWGDRIIYTEAFF	TGTGCCAGCAGCTGGGGGGACAGGATTATTTACACTGAAGCTTTCTTT
TRBD1	NA	TRBV24-1	TRBJ2-2	CATSAGGGELFF	TGTGCCACCAGTGCAGGGGGCGGGGAGCTGTTTTTT
TRBD2	once	TRBV7-9	TRBJ2-1	CASSLGGTTSGGSYNEQFF	TGTGCCAGCAGCTTAGGGGGGACGACTAGCGGGGGGAGCTACAATGAGCAGTTCTTC
TRBD2	NA	TRBV5-5	TRBJ2-5	CASSLLTSGSPLQETQYF	TGTGCCAGCAGCCTGCTGACTAGCGGGAGCCCACTCCAAGAGACCCAGTACTTC
TRBD2	NA	TRBV9	TRBJ2-1	CASSVAGGSYNEQFF	TGTGCCAGCAGCGTAGCGGGGGGCTCCTACAATGAGCAGTTCTTC
NA	few	TRBV6-5	TRBJ1-4	CASWGRDATNEKLFF	TGTGCCAGCTGGGGCAGGGACGCAACTAATGAAAAACTGTTTTTT
TRBD1	NA	TRBV2	TRBJ2-3	CASSQDRRTQYF	TGTGCCAGCAGCCAGGACAGGCGAACGCAGTATTTT
TRBD1	NA	TRBV7-9	TRBJ1-2	CASSSIAGQGDNYGYTF	TGTGCCAGCAGCTCGATAGCGGGACAGGGAGACAACTATGGCTACACCTTC
NA	NA	TRBV30	TRBJ1-6	CASPTGSSYNSPLHF	TGTGCCTCCCCGACGGGGAGCTCCTATAATTCACCCCTCCACTTT
NA	NA	TRBV6-5	TRBJ2-3	CASSYSRNTDTQYF	TGTGCCAGCAGTTACTCCCGGAACACAGATACGCAGTATTTT
TRBD1	few	TRBV5-1	TRBJ1-6	CASSGLTGYNNSPLHF	TGCGCCAGCAGCGGCCTGACAGGGTATAATAATTCACCCCTCCACTTT
TRBD1	NA	TRBV5-5	TRBJ2-3	CASSLNIGTGNTDTQYF	TGTGCCAGCAGCTTGAATATTGGGACAGGGAACACAGATACGCAGTATTTT
NA	NA	TRBV6-1	TRBJ1-3	CASSEWGEEAAGNTIYF	TGTGCCAGCAGTGAATGGGGGGAAGAGGCGGCTGGAAACACCATATATTTT
NA	few	TRBV19	TRBJ1-2	CASTGAGGGYTF	TGTGCCAGTACTGGGGCAGGAGGAGGCTACACCTTC
NA	NA	TRBV5-1	TRBJ1-6	CASSLGARRNSPLHF	TGCGCCAGCAGCTTGGGAGCGCGACGGAATTCACCCCTCCACTTT
TRBD1	NA	TRBV6-1	TRBJ2-7	CASSEGQGASYEQYF	TGTGCCAGCAGTGAAGGACAGGGGGCCTCCTACGAGCAGTACTTC
TRBD2	NA	TRBV9	TRBJ2-1	CASSARTSGRVNEQFF	TGTGCCAGCAGCGCCAGGACTAGCGGGAGAGTCAATGAGCAGTTCTTC
TRBD1	NA	TRBV25-1	TRBJ2-3	CAAQRSPGGTDTQYF	TGTGCCGCTCAGAGAAGTCCAGGGGGTACAGATACGCAGTATTTT
NA	NA	TRBV9	TRBJ2-1	CASSVEVRVSGNNEQFF	TGTGCCAGCAGCGTAGAAGTAAGAGTGTCCGGGAACAATGAGCAGTTCTTC
NA	NA	TRBV10-3	TRBJ2-2	CAIGGGANGGELFF	TGTGCCATCGGAGGGGGGGCTAACGGCGGGGAGCTGTTTTTT
NA	NA	TRBV19	TRBJ2-2	CASSIQSTNTGELFF	TGTGCCAGTAGCATACAGAGCACGAACACCGGGGAGCTGTTTTTT
TRBD1	NA	TRBV6-6	TRBJ1-3	CASSRLGQGSGNTIYF	TGTGCCAGCAGTCGTCTGGGACAGGGCAGTGGAAACACCATATATTTT
NA	few	TRBV12-3/TRBV12-4	TRBJ1-1	CASSFRENTEAFF	TGTGCCAGCAGTTTTCGAGAGAACACTGAAGCTTTCTTT
TRBD2	once	TRBV11-2	TRBJ2-5	CASSPGVFAGGQETQYF	TGTGCCAGCAGCCCAGGTGTTTTCGCGGGGGGTCAAGAGACCCAGTACTTC
NA	NA	TRBV20-1	TRBJ2-1	CSSEVGRSQFF	TGCAGTTCCGAGGTGGGGCGGTCGCAGTTCTTC
TRBD2	NA	TRBV19	TRBJ2-2	CARGSGLAGVGTGELFF	TGTGCCAGAGGGTCGGGACTAGCGGGAGTCGGCACCGGGGAGCTGTTTTTT
NA	NA	TRBV5-6	TRBJ1-5	CASSGGWSNQPQHF	TGTGCCAGCAGTGGGGGCTGGAGCAATCAGCCCCAGCATTTT